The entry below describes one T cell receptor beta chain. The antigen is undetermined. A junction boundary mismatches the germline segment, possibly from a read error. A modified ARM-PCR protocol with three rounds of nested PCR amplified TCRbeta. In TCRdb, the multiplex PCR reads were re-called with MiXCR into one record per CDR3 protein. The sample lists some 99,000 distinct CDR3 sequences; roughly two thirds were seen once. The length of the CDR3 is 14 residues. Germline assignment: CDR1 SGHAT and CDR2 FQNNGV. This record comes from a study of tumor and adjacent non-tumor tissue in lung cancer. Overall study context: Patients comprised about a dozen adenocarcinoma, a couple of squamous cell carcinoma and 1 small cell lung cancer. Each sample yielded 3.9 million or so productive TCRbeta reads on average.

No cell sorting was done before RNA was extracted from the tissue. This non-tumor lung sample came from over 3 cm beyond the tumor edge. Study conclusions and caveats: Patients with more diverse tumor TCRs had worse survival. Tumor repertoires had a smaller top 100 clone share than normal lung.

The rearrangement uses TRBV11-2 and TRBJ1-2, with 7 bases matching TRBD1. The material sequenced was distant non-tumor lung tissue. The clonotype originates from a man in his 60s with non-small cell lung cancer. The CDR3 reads CTSSHGTEPRGYTF. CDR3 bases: TGTACCAGCAGCCACGGGACAGAGCCGCGTGGCTATACCTTC.